This paragraph reports one T cell receptor (beta chain). The target antigen is unknown. This sample stems from a study of cytomegalovirus exposure and HLA in healthy donors. Only in-frame clones appear in the TCRdb table, and some are missing; sequencing was by immunoSEQ multiplex PCR. This table holds 150,000 to 200,000 clones, more than 75% found once. V lost 7 bases to trimming and J lost 4 bases; unmatched junction nucleotides: 9. The germline CDR1 and CDR2 sequences are LNHDA and SQIVND (reference sequence). This CDR3 region has 14 residues. Study results and caveats: The study recorded 150 to 200 TCR beta chains that were cytomegalovirus-associated. Despite most TCR sequences being rare, some public TCRs occurred in many donors. The tendency of first-cohort TCR clusters to co-occur in the 120 or so validation repertoires was the finding of a later analysis.

Sequencing input: PBMCs. The V and J genes are TRBV19 and TRBJ1-1; 7 nucleotides line up with TRBD1. This TCR was sampled from a woman in her twenties or thirties in good health and CMV-seronegative. The CDR3 region is CASTPQGVVTEAFF. The CDR3 DNA reads TGTGCCAGTACCCCGCAGGGGGTGGTCACTGAAGCTTTCTTT.